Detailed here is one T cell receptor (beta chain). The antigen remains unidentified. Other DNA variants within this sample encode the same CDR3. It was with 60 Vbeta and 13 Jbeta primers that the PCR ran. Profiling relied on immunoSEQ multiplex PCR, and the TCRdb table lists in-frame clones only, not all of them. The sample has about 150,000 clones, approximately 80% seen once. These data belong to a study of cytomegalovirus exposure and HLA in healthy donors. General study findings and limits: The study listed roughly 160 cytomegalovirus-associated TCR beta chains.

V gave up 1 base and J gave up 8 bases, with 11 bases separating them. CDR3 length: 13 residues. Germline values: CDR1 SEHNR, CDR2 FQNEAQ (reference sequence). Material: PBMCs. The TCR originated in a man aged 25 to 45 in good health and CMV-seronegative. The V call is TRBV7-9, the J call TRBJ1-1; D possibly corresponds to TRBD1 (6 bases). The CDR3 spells CASSLEQGTEAFF. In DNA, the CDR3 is TGTGCCAGCAGCTTAGAACAGGGTACAGAAGCTTTCTTT.